The 10 T cell receptor beta chains below were found in one sample sequenced in a study of graft-versus-host responses after intestinal transplantation. The antigens these receptors bind are not known. The method was immunoSEQ multiplex PCR; TCRdb's version includes in-frame clones alone and lacks a portion of them. The data hold 100,000 or so clones, with roughly 92% observed a single time. The material was unstimulated CD4+ T cells sorted from spleen or lymph node cells, obtained before intestinal transplant. The receptor set was obtained from a human donor who received an intestinal transplant.

The chain joins TRBV7-2 to TRBJ2-7; 7 bases line up with TRBD1. Germline V gives CDR1 SGHTA, CDR2 FQGNSA. The V and J ends lost 3 bases and 1 base, in that order; junction bases with no gene match: 3. The CDR3 totals 14 residues. CDR3 residues: CASSFPTGSYEQYF. The DNA for the CDR3 is TGTGCCAGCAGCTTCCCGACAGGGTCCTACGAGCAGTACTTC.

This rearrangement joins TRBV2 to TRBJ2-7, with a weak D call TRBD2 (5 bases). The germline gives CDR1 SNHLY, CDR2 FYNNEI. The V end lost 11 bases, the J end lost 4 bases, and 27 bases lay between the germline ends. There are 16 residues in the CDR3. The CDR3 loop is CAAYTSGVQEGYEQYF. The CDR3, as DNA: TGTGCCGCCTATACCTCCGGCGTCCAAGAGGGATACGAGCAGTACTTC.

V gene TRBV6-5 combines with J gene TRBJ2-5; 9 bases agree with TRBD2. The CDR3 extends over 13 amino acids. Germline V CDR1 and CDR2: MNHEY, SVGAGI. The V gene end was trimmed by 4 bases and the J gene end by 11 bases; junction bases not matched to a gene: 8. The CDR3 nucleotides read TGTGCCAGCAGTTTGCGGGAGGGGAGGGAGCAGTACTTC. Translated: CASSLREGREQYF.

The chain recombines TRBV19 with TRBJ1-2, with 7 bases fitting TRBD1. V lost 3 bases to trimming and J lost 0 bases; unmatched junction nucleotides: 10. CDR1 and CDR2 (germline): LNHDA, SQIVND (reference sequence). This CDR3 is built from 17 residues. This CDR3 is CASSIALRTGSNYGYTF. The CDR3 DNA reads as TGTGCCAGTAGTATCGCCCTTCGGACAGGATCTAACTATGGCTACACCTTC. The full variable domain, its missing parts supplied by reference TRBV19 and TRBJ1-2, is DGGITQSPKYLFRKEGQNVTLSCEQNLNHDAMYWYRQDPGQGLRLIYYSQIVNDFQKGDIAEGYSVSREKKESFPLTVTSAQKNPTAFYLCASSIALRTGSNYGYTFGSGTRLTVV.

This clone is a singleton in its sample. The chain recombines TRBV28 with TRBJ2-2, with TRBD2 matching over 11 bases. J lost 5 bases, V lost 3 bases, and 2 bases had no gene match. Looked up from germline, CDR1 is MDHEN and CDR2 is SYDVKM. This CDR3 has 15 residues. DNA for the CDR3: TGTGCCAGCAGTTTTGGGACTAGCGGTACCGGGGAGCTGTTTTTT. This encodes CASSFGTSGTGELFF.

The rearrangement links TRBV4-1 to TRBJ2-1; TRBD2 matches at 8 bases. The germline V gene encodes CDR1 MGHRA and CDR2 YSYEKL. The CDR3 spans 15 residues. The V segment lost 1 base and the J segment 6 bases; nucleotides outside the gene matches: 5. CDR3 protein: CASSQVGRALNEQFF. As DNA, the CDR3 is TGCGCCAGCAGCCAAGTCGGGAGGGCCCTCAATGAGCAGTTCTTC.

The chain joins TRBV5-4 to TRBJ2-1; 9 bases are a match to TRBD1. From germline, CDR1 is SGHNT and CDR2 YYREEE (reference sequence). The CDR3 is made up of 15 amino acids. After removal of 2 bases from V and 9 bases from J, the junction contained 9 bases not matched to a gene. CDR3 DNA: TGTGCCAGCAGCTTTCGGACAGGGGAAGTCGGTGAGCAGTTCTTC. Translated, it gives CASSFRTGEVGEQFF.

The sample holds one count of this clone. The sample contains more than one DNA sequence encoding this CDR3. This chain joins TRBV2 and TRBJ1-1, with TRBD1 matching over 9 bases. Germline V gene data show CDR1 as SNHLY and CDR2 as FYNNEI. The CDR3 consists of 15 residues. V lost 5 bases and J lost 3; bases outside the gene matches: 7. This CDR3 reads CASSLQGARDTEAFF. The CDR3 coding sequence is TGTGCCAGCAGTTTACAGGGGGCGCGGGACACTGAAGCTTTCTTT.

This chain joins TRBV11-3 and TRBJ2-1, with a tentative D call TRBD2 (6 bases). The germline V gene has CDR1 SGHNT and CDR2 YENEEA. V lost 3 bases and J 3 bases, leaving 21 bases between the germline ends. This CDR3 has 18 residues. The CDR3 loop is CASSLALLGRRYYNEQFF. The CDR3 DNA reads as TGTGCCAGCAGCTTGGCACTTCTGGGGAGGCGATACTACAATGAGCAGTTCTTC.

This sequence joins TRBV4-3 and TRBJ2-3, with 10 bases that match TRBD2. From germline, CDR1 is LGHNA and CDR2 YSLEER. The CDR3 length is 17 residues. Trimming at V came to 0 bases and at J to 3 bases, leaving 6 bases not matched to a gene. The CDR3 sequence: CASSQEGTAGGTDTQYF. CDR3 DNA sequence: TGCGCCAGCAGCCAAGAGGGTACAGCGGGGGGGACAGATACGCAGTATTTT.